Included here is one T cell receptor (beta chain) sequence, with context. What it recognizes is unknown. This sample was included in a study of T cell responses to AZD1222 COVID-19 vaccine. General study points: In the spike-specific TCR repertoire, nearly half reportedly target unmutated variant regions. Only after the peak T cell response were repertoires sampled. Seropositive at baseline were only a handful of AZD1222 recipients.

This CDR3 spans 16 amino acids. Germline values: CDR1 LNHDA, CDR2 SQIVND (reference sequence). With 3 bases removed from V and 0 bases from J, the gap between germline ends came to 13 bases. The method was immunoSEQ multiplex PCR; TCRdb's version includes in-frame clones alone and lacks a portion of them. The sample has about 130,000 clones, 90% seen once. The sequenced sample was peripheral blood, obtained on day 0 of AZD1222 vaccination. The sequence derives from an adult in good health. The rearrangement joins TRBV19 to TRBJ2-3; tentatively, D is TRBD1 (6 bases). The CDR3 sequence: CASSIFQGPSTDTQYF. The CDR3 nucleotides read TGTGCCAGTAGTATTTTTCAGGGGCCCAGCACAGATACGCAGTATTTT.